Detailed here is one TCR beta chain. This clonotype was found a few times. No cognate antigen has been identified for it. Base qualities are not provided; no much larger clone lies one nucleotide away. The sequencing machine was an Illumina NovaSeq 6000. Using 5'RACE with constant-segment primers, TCRalpha and TCRbeta cDNA libraries were constructed, with sample barcodes and unique molecular identifiers added in the process. Trizol reagent was used to extract RNA from every sample. Libraries were amplified in two PCR steps, with a second sample barcode and Illumina TruSeq adapters added in the second step. Sequencing of the libraries was done on an Illumina NovaSeq, producing 2 x 150 bp paired-end reads. The source study handled its data this way. Demultiplexing of reads and collapsing into UMI-guided consensus sequences were performed with migec v1.2.7. Using mixcr v2.1.11, the UMI consensuses were aligned to TRA and TRB V and J templates and assembled into clonotypes. A clonotype was counted as expanded or contracted only if both edgeR and NoisET called the change significant, with noise models trained on biological replicates. For edgeR calls, a false discovery rate-adjusted p below 0.01 and a log2 fold-change threshold of 1 were applied. As an exploratory analysis of dynamics, max-normalized trajectories of the 1000 most abundant clonotypes were examined by PCA with hierarchical clustering. The CD4 or CD8 phenotype of responding clones was assigned using the separately sequenced CD4+ and CD8+ repertoires. TCRdb ran its own pipeline on the public reads, namely fastp trimming at Q25 and MiXCR clone calling, and kept in-frame beta chains. A single entry per CDR3 protein holds the most common genes and DNA from its merged rows. The V and J calls were determined by TCRdb, not by the authors. In all, the sample holds about 360,000 distinct CDR3 sequences, and 10% to 15% of those were seen once. About 20% of the sample is held by the ten biggest clonotypes.

The sample originates from a study of T-cell memory formation after mild COVID-19 (dated by TCRdb to the early 2020s). Concerning the study at large: Most TCR sequence clusters were specific to one of the two donors. Two young, previously healthy adult volunteers made up the cohort, one male and one female. Longitudinal TCRalpha and TCRbeta repertoire sequencing tracked T-cell clones expanding and contracting after mild COVID-19 in two donors. What the study reported, not specific to this receptor: The study covered only a couple of mild cases, and larger cohorts including severe cases with pre-infection samples were considered necessary. Whether the second-wave clones peaking on day 37 were SARS-CoV-2 specific was not confirmed. Contracting CD4+ clones turned up mainly in the CM and EM memory subsets, whereas EMRA was where CD8+ clones were enriched. Some responding clones were detected in pre-infection memory, suggesting pre-existing cross-reactive memory T cells joined the SARS-CoV-2 response. Balanced CD4/CD8 phenotypes were observed for clones contracting from day 15 to 85, whereas a bias towards CD4+ was observed for a second wave of clones expanding from day 15 to 37.

Ficoll-Paque density gradient centrifugation was used to isolate PBMCs. Between the V and J ends, shortened by 3 bases and 0 bases respectively, the junction contains 18 bases. From a lookup of the germline V gene, CDR1 and CDR2 are MNHEY and SVGEGT. Including the terminal cysteine and valine, the CDR3 comprises 17 residues. The entry retains the CDR3 DNA only, 51 bases that are in frame from base 1. The clonotype was recovered from a man between 18 and 35 years old who had mild COVID-19 (a few samples of this study predate the infection). The sample titles of this study are shuffled in the database, so cell type and time point are left out; the donor was told from shared clones. Sequencing input: PBMCs or a T cell subset sorted from them (not recorded which). The sequence joins TRBV6-2 or TRBV6-3 to TRBJ2-7, and TRBD2 may be the D gene, going by 5 matching bases. Here the CDR3 is given as CASSYEVEGRSSYEQYV. In nucleotide form, the sequence is TGTGCCAGCAGTTATGAGGTTGAGGGCCGGAGCTCCTACGAGCAGTACGTC.